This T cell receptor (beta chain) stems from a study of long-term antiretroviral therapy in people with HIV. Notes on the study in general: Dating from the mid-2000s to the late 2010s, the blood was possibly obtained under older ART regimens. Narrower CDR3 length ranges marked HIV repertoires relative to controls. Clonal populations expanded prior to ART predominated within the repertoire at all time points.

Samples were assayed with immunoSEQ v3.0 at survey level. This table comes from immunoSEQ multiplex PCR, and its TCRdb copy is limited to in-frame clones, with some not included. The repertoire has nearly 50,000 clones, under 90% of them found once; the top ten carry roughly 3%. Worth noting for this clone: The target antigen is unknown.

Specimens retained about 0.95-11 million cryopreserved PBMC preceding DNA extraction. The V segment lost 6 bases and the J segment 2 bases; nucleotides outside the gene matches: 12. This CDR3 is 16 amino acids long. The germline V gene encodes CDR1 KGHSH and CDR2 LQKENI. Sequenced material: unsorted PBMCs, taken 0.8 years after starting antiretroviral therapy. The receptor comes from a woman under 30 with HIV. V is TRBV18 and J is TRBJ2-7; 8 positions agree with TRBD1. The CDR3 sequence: CASSPPAGTGTYEQYF. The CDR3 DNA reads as TGTGCCAGCTCCCCCCCGGCCGGGACAGGCACCTACGAGCAGTACTTC.